This TCR beta chain originates from a study of blood T cell repertoires in COVID-19. About the research overall: Some COVID-19 samples were acute and others convalescent; all came from the United States, Italy and Spain. From T cells, B-cell-depleted T cells, or PBMCs came the material, which was cDNA or gDNA.

Study processing details: Amplifying reference gene primers gave estimates of nucleated cell counts. Data came from immunoSEQ multiplex PCR; TCRdb stores just in-frame clones and leaves some out. The D gene and trimming were derived from the DNA, and the V and J assignments and clone size from that table. This table holds tens of thousands of clones, approximately 80% found once. The CDR3 runs to 15 residues. V lost 5 bases, J lost 0 bases, and 8 bases lay in between. The germline CDR1 and CDR2 sequences are LNHDA and SQIVND (reference sequence). Sequencing used peripheral blood. The receptor was isolated from a man older than 75 with acute or convalescent COVID-19. The chain joins TRBV19 to TRBJ1-6; D remains ambiguous. The CDR3 here is CASSSGVSYNSPLHF. CDR3 bases: TGTGCCAGTAGTTCCGGGGTCTCCTATAATTCACCCCTCCACTTT.